This is a list of T cell receptor beta chains from one sample in a study of blood T cells in healthy people across ages. TCRdb re-derived calls from the 5' RACE reads in MiXCR, one entry per CDR3 protein. The repertoire holds approximately 820,000 distinct CDR3 sequences, under 45% seen once, with around 18% in the top ten. Sequenced: blood. The receptors stem from a man in his 60s in good health. Each CDR3 is given with its conserved first and last residue. Each record gives: clone size, D gene, V gene, J gene, CDR3 DNA, CDR3 protein. D genes are given only for firm matches. Not every row has a clone size; where given, it reads once, few, many or a size class.

>few|TRBD2|TRBV7-6|TRBJ2-1
TGTGCCAGCAGCTTCCGAGTAGCGGGGGGGCCAGGCTCCTACAATGAGCAGTTCTTC
CASSFRVAGGPGSYNEQFF
>.|.|TRBV20-1|TRBJ1-4
TGCAGTGCTAGAGGGGGGGAAACTAATGAAAAACTGTTTTTT
CSARGGETNEKLFF
>few|TRBD2|TRBV25-1|TRBJ2-5
TGTGCCAGCAGTGAATATATGGGACTAGCGGGGGGAGAGACCCAGTACTTC
CASSEYMGLAGGETQYF
>.|.|TRBV5-1|TRBJ1-1
TGCGCCAGCAGCTTGGGGGAAGATCCCCCCGCTTTCTTT
CASSLGEDPPAFF
>few|.|TRBV7-9|TRBJ1-5
TGTGCCAGCAGCCCCCTAGGGTCGGGCAATCAGCCCCAGCATTTT
CASSPLGSGNQPQHF
>many|.|TRBV6-6|TRBJ2-5
TGTGCCAGCAGTTACAGTACAGCTCAGCAGTACTTC
CASSYSTAQQYF
>few|.|TRBV6-1|TRBJ2-4
TGTGCCAGCAGTGAGGCACACCAACTTAACCAGTACTTC
CASSEAHQLNQYF
>.|TRBD2|TRBV7-2|TRBJ2-3
TGTGCCAGCAACCGAAGCGGAATGGGGGGGATTAGCACAGATACGCAGTATTTT
CASNRSGMGGISTDTQYF
>.|TRBD1|TRBV2|TRBJ2-2
TGTGCCAGCAGTAACAGGGGACCTGGGGAGCTGTTTTTT
CASSNRGPGELFF
>.|.|TRBV9|TRBJ2-1
TGTGCCAGCAGCTCCCGGACATCTTACAATGAGCAGTTCTTC
CASSSRTSYNEQFF
>.|TRBD1|TRBV10-3|TRBJ2-5
TGTGCCATCAGTGGAGACAGGGCCGGGACCCAGTACTTC
CAISGDRAGTQYF
>.|.|TRBV20-1|TRBJ1-2
TGCAGTGCTAGAGGTACAGAGAGCTATGGCTACACCTTC
CSARGTESYGYTF
>few|.|TRBV7-7|TRBJ2-5
TGTGCTAGCAGCTTGGTGGCAGGGGTGGAGACCCAGTACTTC
CASSLVAGVETQYF
>.|TRBD2|TRBV18|TRBJ2-7
TGTGCCAGCTCACCATCCGGACTAGCGGATCCCTACGAGCAGTACTTC
CASSPSGLADPYEQYF
>.|.|TRBV4-1|TRBJ2-2
TGCGCCAGCAGCCAAGCTGGGTCCTACACCGGGGAGCTGTTTTTT
CASSQAGSYTGELFF
>few|TRBD1|TRBV9|TRBJ2-3
TGTGCCAGCAGCGCCCTAAGCGGGCAGGGGGCGGCAGATACGCAGTATTTT
CASSALSGQGAADTQYF
>.|TRBD1|TRBV7-2|TRBJ2-5
TGTGCCAGCCGACAGGGTCGGAGGCAGTACTTC
CASRQGRRQYF
>.|TRBD1|TRBV5-1|TRBJ2-5
TGCGCCAGCAGCCTCGCCACAGGGGGTCGGTACCAAGAGACCCAGTACTTC
CASSLATGGRYQETQYF
>.|TRBD1|TRBV7-2|TRBJ2-7
TGTGCCAGCAGTTCCGCGGGGACAGGGAGGAACGAGCAGTACTTC
CASSSAGTGRNEQYF
>.|.|TRBV5-1|TRBJ2-5
TGCGCCAGCAGCTTTAGGGATCGGGAGACCCAGTACTTC
CASSFRDRETQYF
>few|TRBD1|TRBV28|TRBJ1-5
TGTGCCAGCACCCGACAGGGGCCCCAGCATTTT
CASTRQGPQHF
>few|TRBD2|TRBV11-3|TRBJ2-5
TGTGCCAGCAGCTTATGGGGCCGGACTAGCGGGAGTCAAGAGACCCAGTACTTC
CASSLWGRTSGSQETQYF
>.|.|TRBV29-1|TRBJ2-7
TGCAGCGTTGGAGGAGGAACGGGTACCTACAATGAGCAGTACTTC
CSVGGGTGTYNEQYF
>.|TRBD2|TRBV6-6|TRBJ2-7
TGTGCCAGCAGACACCCGACTAGCGAATCCTACGAGCAGTACTTC
CASRHPTSESYEQYF
>.|TRBD2|TRBV20-1|TRBJ2-3
TGCAGTGCTCTTAGGACTAGCGGCCTTTGGGATACGCAGTATTTT
CSALRTSGLWDTQYF
>.|.|TRBV28|TRBJ1-2
TGTACCAGCAGTCTCCCGGGCTATGGCTACACCTTC
CTSSLPGYGYTF
>many|.|TRBV12-3/TRBV12-4|TRBJ1-1
TGTGCCAGCAGTTTTGGCAGATACACTGAAGCTTTCTTT
CASSFGRYTEAFF
>.|.|TRBV7-9|TRBJ1-4
TGTGCCAGCAGCTCACGTTACAGTGAAACTAATGAAAAACTGTTTTTT
CASSSRYSETNEKLFF
>few|TRBD1|TRBV20-1|TRBJ2-3
TGCAGTGCTTCCGGGCAGGGGGACACAGATACGCAGTATTTT
CSASGQGDTDTQYF
>.|.|TRBV7-2|TRBJ2-3
TGTGCCAGCAGCCCCTCGACGATTGACGGGGATACGCAGTATTTT
CASSPSTIDGDTQYF
>.|.|TRBV7-2|TRBJ2-5
TGTGCCAGCGGATTGCCTCGGATGGGGGAGACCCAGTACTTC
CASGLPRMGETQYF
>.|.|TRBV3-1|TRBJ1-2
TGTGCCAGCAGCCAAGTCAGGGGAGGGTTGGGCTATGGCTACACCTTC
CASSQVRGGLGYGYTF
>.|.|TRBV27|TRBJ1-5
TGTGCCAGCAGTTTTGACCCGGGGGGAAGCAATCAGCCCCAGCATTTT
CASSFDPGGSNQPQHF
>few|TRBD2|TRBV11-2|TRBJ2-1
TGTGCCAGCAGCCGGACTAGCCCTCCTAGTGAGCAGTTCTTC
CASSRTSPPSEQFF
>few|.|TRBV12-3/TRBV12-4|TRBJ2-5
TGTGCCAGCAGTTTAATGGCCCAGGGCGAGACCCAGTACTTC
CASSLMAQGETQYF
>.|.|TRBV6-1|TRBJ1-6
TGTGCCAGCAGTGACGCACTAGACGGTTTCTCACCCCTCCACTTT
CASSDALDGFSPLHF
>.|.|TRBV28|TRBJ2-3
TGTGCCAGCAGATTGCCCCAGGGAGGCATAGATACGCAGTATTTT
CASRLPQGGIDTQYF
>medium-sized|TRBD1|TRBV10-3|TRBJ1-2
TGTGCCATCAGCCTCGGACAGGGGACCTATGGCTACACCTTC
CAISLGQGTYGYTF
>few|.|TRBV12-3/TRBV12-4|TRBJ2-7
TGTGCCAGCAGAGGGGACGGCGCCTACGAGCAGTACTTC
CASRGDGAYEQYF